These 16 T cell receptor beta chains came from one sample sequenced in a study of MAIT cells during Salmonella Paratyphi A infection. Study-level points and caveats: MAIT TRBV usage was oligoclonal, favouring TRBV20 and TRBV6.

The sample's time point: before S. Paratyphi A challenge (baseline). The MAIT cell gate was Valpha7.2+ CD161+ T cells, sorted by flow cytometry. TCRdb analysed the 5' RACE reads with MiXCR anew, one entry per CDR3 protein. This table holds around 1,100 distinct CDR3 sequences, around 25% found once. These receptors' antigens are unknown. The material sequenced was MAIT cells from blood, taken at the first sampling point of the challenge study. All receptors come from a person aged 18 to 75 who was deliberately infected with Salmonella Paratyphi A in a paratyphoid fever challenge study.

This sequence joins TRBV7-6 and TRBJ2-1; D uncertain. The germline V and J ends were trimmed by 4 bases and 0 bases, with 10 bases remaining between them. There are 15 residues in the CDR3. Germline CDR1 reads SGHVS; CDR2 reads FNYEAQ. The CDR3, as DNA: TGTGCCAGCAGCTCCTTTTGGAGCTCCTACAATGAGCAGTTCTTC. It specifies CASSSFWSSYNEQFF. Looking up the rest from reference TRBV7-6 and TRBJ2-1 gives the full variable domain: GAGVSQSPRYKVTKRGQDVALRCDPISGHVSLYWYRQALGQGPEFLTYFNYEAQQDKSGLPNDRFSAERPEGSISTLTIQRTEQRDSAMYRCASSSFWSSYNEQFFGPGTRLTVL.

This clonotype is medium-sized within its sample. CDR3 bases: TGCAGTGCTAGAGATCTCCAGGGCACTGAAGCTTTCTTT. Protein product: CSARDLQGTEAFF. This sequence joins TRBV20-1 and TRBJ1-1; maybe TRBD1 (5 bases). Germline-derived CDR1 and CDR2 are DFQATT and SNEGSKA (reference sequence). Trimming pared 0 bases from V and 4 bases from J, leaving 9 bases between. The CDR3 is made up of 13 amino acids.

The CDR3 sequence: CAWSAQEYNEQFF. CDR3 in DNA: TGTGCCTGGAGTGCTCAGGAGTACAATGAGCAGTTCTTC. This rearrangement joins TRBV30 to TRBJ2-1, with no clear D. The V gene's germline CDR1 is GTSNPN and CDR2 SVGIG (reference sequence). This CDR3 contains 13 residues. Trimming stripped 1 base from V and 4 bases from J, with 8 bases between.

This clonotype was seen only a few times. This may be a read error: a much more frequent sequence differs by one nucleotide. The rearrangement joins TRBV20-1 to TRBJ2-7; no reliable D call. Trimming took 4 bases from V and 5 from J, leaving 15 bases between them. Germline CDR1 is DFQATT and CDR2 is SNEGSKA (reference sequence). The CDR3 spans 13 residues. Here the CDR3 reads CSAIGRLENEQYF. The CDR3 DNA is TGCAGTGCTATAGGCAGGCTAGAAAACGAGCAGTACTTC.

Regarding this clonotype: One end of the junction is discordant with germline, which a read error may explain. The chain is built from TRBV7-3 and TRBJ1-2, with 10 bases fitting TRBD1. Germline V gene data show CDR1 as SGHTA and CDR2 as FQGTGA. The CDR3 is 16 amino acids. The CDR3 loop reads CASSQEGTGVDYGYTF. As DNA, the CDR3 is TGCGCCAGCAGCCAAGAGGGGACAGGGGTTGACTATGGCTACACCTTC.

Concerning this clonotype itself: A read error is possible here, since a much larger clone lies one base away. This chain connects TRBV4-2 to TRBJ2-2, with D possibly being TRBD2 (6 bases). CDR1 LGHNA and CDR2 YNFKEQ come from the germline V gene. The CDR3 length is 15 residues. Written as DNA, the CDR3 is TGTGTCAGCAGCCAAGGACCGGAGGGAATCGGGGAGCTGTTTTTT. Translated: CVSSQGPEGIGELFF.

By share of the sample, this clonotype is medium-sized (0.01 to 0.1%). The chain recombines TRBV6-4 with TRBJ2-3, with 10 bases identical to TRBD2. Germline CDR1 reads MRHNA; CDR2 reads SNTAGT. The CDR3 is 15 residues long. With V trimmed by 0 bases and J by 4 bases, 1 base remained unmatched. The chain's CDR3 is CASSDSSGGADTQYF. The CDR3 DNA is TGTGCCAGCAGTGACTCGAGCGGGGGGGCAGATACGCAGTATTTT.

The sample holds many counts of this clonotype. The chain employs TRBV20-1 and TRBJ2-7; D is perhaps TRBD1 (6 bases). Germline-derived CDR1 and CDR2 are DFQATT and SNEGSKA (reference sequence). V lost 3 bases, J lost 2 bases, and 14 bases lay in between. The CDR3 sequence is 14 residues long. The CDR3 DNA is TGCAGTGCTAGGGACAGCCACCAAGCCTACGAGCAGTACTTC. This gives the protein CSARDSHQAYEQYF.

There are a few counts of this clonotype. V is TRBV27 and J is TRBJ2-7, with 11 nucleotides matching TRBD1. Germline loops: CDR1 MNHEY, CDR2 SMNVEV (reference sequence). The CDR3 runs 15 residues. The ends lost 3 bases at V and 3 bases at J; junction bases unmatched: 4. The CDR3 region is CASSFGTGGYYEQYF. The CDR3 nucleotides read TGTGCCAGCAGTTTCGGGACAGGGGGTTACTACGAGCAGTACTTC.

This clonotype appeared many times. The chain links TRBV20-1 to TRBJ1-1; 7 nucleotides match TRBD1. Trimming at V came to 3 bases and at J to 0 bases, leaving 7 bases not matched to a gene. Per germline, CDR1 DFQATT and CDR2 SNEGSKA (reference sequence). CDR3 length equals 15 residues. CDR3 sequence (DNA): TGCAGTGCTAGGACGCCGGGACAGATGAACACTGAAGCTTTCTTT. It is translated as CSARTPGQMNTEAFF.

This chain joins TRBV28 and TRBJ2-6; D is ambiguous. Germline loops: CDR1 MDHEN, CDR2 SYDVKM. The CDR3 totals 16 residues. V was cut by 4 bases and J by 0 bases, with 10 bases left in between. CDR3 loop: CASSSWESSGANVLTF. The CDR3 DNA sequence: TGTGCCAGCAGTTCCTGGGAAAGCTCTGGGGCCAACGTCCTGACTTTC.

This clonotype was seen a handful of times. V usage is TRBV28 and J usage is TRBJ2-2, with 9 bases that match TRBD1. Losses at the gene ends were 7 bases for V and 6 bases for J; bases not matched to a gene: 9. CDR3 size: 15 residues. Germline assignment: CDR1 MDHEN and CDR2 SYDVKM. This CDR3 reads CASTLRDRVSGELFF. The CDR3 DNA reads as TGTGCCAGCACCCTCCGGGACAGGGTTTCCGGGGAGCTGTTTTTT.

At least ten counts were recorded for this clonotype. The J gene is TRBJ2-2, the V gene TRBV7-3; the D is unclear. The CDR3 is 15 residues long. The V and J ends lost 5 bases and 1 base respectively, with 11 bases between them. The V gene's germline CDR1 is SGHTA and CDR2 FQGTGA. This CDR3 reads CASSPRPGNTGELFF. CDR3 DNA: TGTGCCAGCAGCCCACGGCCAGGGAACACCGGGGAGCTGTTTTTT.

A word on this clonotype: Being one base from a much bigger clone, this may be a read error. The V and J genes are TRBV4-1 and TRBJ2-4, with 11 positions matching TRBD2. Germline CDR1 MGHRA, CDR2 YSYEKL. The CDR3 covers 15 residues. The trim removed 4 bases at V and 13 bases at J, leaving 12 bases unmatched. CDR3 amino acids: CASSPGTSGGDEQYF. CDR3 coding DNA: TGCGCCAGCAGCCCGGGCACTAGCGGGGGTGATGAGCAGTACTTC.

V gene TRBV18 combines with J gene TRBJ2-1; either TRBD1 or TRBD2 may fit D (7 bases each). The germline gives CDR1 KGHSH, CDR2 LQKENI. The CDR3 has 16 amino acids. Trimming left V 0 bases short and J 1 base short, with 10 bases between. In nucleotides, the CDR3 is TGTGCCAGCTCACCACCCCAGGGGGGGTCCTACAATGAGCAGTTCTTC. This translates into CASSPPQGGSYNEQFF. Using reference TRBV18 and TRBJ2-1 for the parts outside the CDR3, the full variable domain is NAGVMQNPRHLVRRRGQEARLRCSPMKGHSHVYWYRQLPEEGLKFMVYLQKENIIDESGMPKERFSAEFPKEGPSILRIQQVVRGDSAAYFCASSPPQGGSYNEQFFGPGTRLTVL.

This clonotype was seen a handful of times. This chain links TRBV19 with TRBJ2-7; 8 bases fit TRBD2. The germline V gene has CDR1 LNHDA and CDR2 SQIVND (reference sequence). The CDR3 is 15 residues long. V shed 3 bases and J 3 bases; nucleotides not matched to a gene: 7. CDR3 loop: CASSISGGQSYEQYF. Written as DNA, the CDR3 is TGTGCCAGTAGTATCTCGGGAGGGCAGAGCTACGAGCAGTACTTC.